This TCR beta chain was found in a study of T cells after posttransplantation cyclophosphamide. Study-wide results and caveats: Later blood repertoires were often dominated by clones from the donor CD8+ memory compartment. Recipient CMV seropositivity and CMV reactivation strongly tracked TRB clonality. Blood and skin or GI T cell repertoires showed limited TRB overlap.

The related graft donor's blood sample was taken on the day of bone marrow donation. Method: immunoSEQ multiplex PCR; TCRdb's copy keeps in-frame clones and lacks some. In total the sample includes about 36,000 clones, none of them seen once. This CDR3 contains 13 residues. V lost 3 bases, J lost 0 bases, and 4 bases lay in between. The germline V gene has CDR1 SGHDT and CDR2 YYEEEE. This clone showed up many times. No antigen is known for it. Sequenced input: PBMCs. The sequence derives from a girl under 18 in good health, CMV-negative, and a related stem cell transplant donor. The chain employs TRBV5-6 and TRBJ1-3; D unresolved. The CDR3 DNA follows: TGTGCCAGCAGCTGGGCCTCTGGAAACACCATATATTTT. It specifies CASSWASGNTIYF.